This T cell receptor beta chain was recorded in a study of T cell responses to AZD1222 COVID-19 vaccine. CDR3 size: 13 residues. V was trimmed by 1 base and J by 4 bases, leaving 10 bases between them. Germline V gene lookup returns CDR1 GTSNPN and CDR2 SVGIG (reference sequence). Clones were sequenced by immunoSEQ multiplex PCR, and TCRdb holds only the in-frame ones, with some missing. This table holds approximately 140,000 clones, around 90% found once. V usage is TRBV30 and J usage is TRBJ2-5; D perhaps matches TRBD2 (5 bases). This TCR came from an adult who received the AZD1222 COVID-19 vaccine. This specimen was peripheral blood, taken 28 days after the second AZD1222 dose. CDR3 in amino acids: CAWSGSAGETQYF. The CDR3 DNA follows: TGTGCCTGGAGTGGTAGCGCTGGAGAGACCCAGTACTTC.